This paragraph covers one T cell receptor beta chain sequence. Some clones are missing from TCRdb's copy, which holds only in-frame ones; the method was immunoSEQ multiplex PCR. Among over 150,000 clones, more than 70% were seen once, and the ten largest hold over 9.5%. The data derive from a study of blood T cell repertoires in COVID-19. Sequencing used peripheral blood. The TCR was taken from a woman at least 80 years old with active or convalescent COVID-19.

CDR3: CASSVDPGFGGYTF. DNA of the CDR3: TGTGCCAGCAGCGTAGATCCCGGGTTTGGCGGCTACACCTTC. The chain couples TRBV9 to TRBJ1-2; no reliable D call. The CDR3 has 14 amino acids. Trimming shortened V by 0 bases and J by 8 bases, and 14 bases separated the two germline ends. From germline, CDR1 is SGDLS and CDR2 YYNGEE.